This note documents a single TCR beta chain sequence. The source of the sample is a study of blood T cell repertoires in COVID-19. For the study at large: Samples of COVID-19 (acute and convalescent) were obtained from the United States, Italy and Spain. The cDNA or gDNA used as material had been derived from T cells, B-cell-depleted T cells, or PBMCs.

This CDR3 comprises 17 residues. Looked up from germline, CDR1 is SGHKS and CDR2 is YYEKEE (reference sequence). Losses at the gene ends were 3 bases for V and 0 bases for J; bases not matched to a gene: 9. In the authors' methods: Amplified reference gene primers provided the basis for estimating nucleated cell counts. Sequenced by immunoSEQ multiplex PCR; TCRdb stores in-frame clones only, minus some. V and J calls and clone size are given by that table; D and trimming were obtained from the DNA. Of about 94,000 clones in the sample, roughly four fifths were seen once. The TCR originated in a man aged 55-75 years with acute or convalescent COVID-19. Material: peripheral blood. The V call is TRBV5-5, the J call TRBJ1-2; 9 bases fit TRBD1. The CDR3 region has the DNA TGTGCCAGCAGCTCCGGGACAGGGCTCCGGACTAACTATGGCTACACCTTC. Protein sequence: CASSSGTGLRTNYGYTF.